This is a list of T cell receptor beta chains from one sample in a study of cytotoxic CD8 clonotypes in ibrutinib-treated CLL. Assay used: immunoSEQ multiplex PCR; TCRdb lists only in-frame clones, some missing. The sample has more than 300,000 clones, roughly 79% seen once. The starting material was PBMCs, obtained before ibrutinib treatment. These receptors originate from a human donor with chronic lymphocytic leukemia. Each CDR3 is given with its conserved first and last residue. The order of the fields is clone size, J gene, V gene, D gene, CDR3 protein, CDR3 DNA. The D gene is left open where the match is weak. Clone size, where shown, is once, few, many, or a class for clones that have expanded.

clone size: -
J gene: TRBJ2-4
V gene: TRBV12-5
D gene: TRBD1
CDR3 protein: CASGLTGVDIQYF
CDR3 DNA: TGTGCTAGTGGATTAACAGGGGTAGACATTCAGTACTTC

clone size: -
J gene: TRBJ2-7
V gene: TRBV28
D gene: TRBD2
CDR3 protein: CASSFLAGIYEQYF
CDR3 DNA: TGTGCCAGCAGTTTCCTAGCGGGAATCTACGAGCAGTACTTC

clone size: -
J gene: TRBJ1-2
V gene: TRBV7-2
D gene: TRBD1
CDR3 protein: CASSLRIVRWTGGAYGYTF
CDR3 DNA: TGTGCCAGCAGCTTAAGAATCGTCCGCTGGACAGGGGGCGCTTATGGCTACACCTTC

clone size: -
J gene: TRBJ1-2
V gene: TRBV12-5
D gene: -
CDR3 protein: CASGLPSRGFGHYGYTF
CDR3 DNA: TGTGCTAGTGGCCTCCCAAGCCGTGGCTTCGGTCACTATGGCTACACCTTC

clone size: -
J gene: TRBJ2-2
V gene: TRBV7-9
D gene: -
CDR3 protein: CASTLDGYTGELFF
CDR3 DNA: TGTGCCAGCACCCTGGACGGATACACCGGGGAGCTGTTTTTT

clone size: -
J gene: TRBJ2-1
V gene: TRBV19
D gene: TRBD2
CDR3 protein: CASSIFAGAYSYNEQFF
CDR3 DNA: TGTGCCAGTAGTATTTTTGCGGGAGCGTACTCCTACAATGAGCAGTTCTTC

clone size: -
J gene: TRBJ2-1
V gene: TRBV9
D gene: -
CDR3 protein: CASSVGGESSYNEQFF
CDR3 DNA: TGTGCCAGCAGCGTAGGTGGGGAGAGCTCCTACAATGAGCAGTTCTTC

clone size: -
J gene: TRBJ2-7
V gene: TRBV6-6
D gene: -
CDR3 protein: CASSYNPGGFYEQYF
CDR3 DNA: TGTGCCAGCAGTTATAATCCAGGGGGGTTCTACGAGCAGTACTTC

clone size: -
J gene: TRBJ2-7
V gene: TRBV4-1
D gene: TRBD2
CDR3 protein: CASSQKWPSGLYEQYF
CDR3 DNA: TGCGCCAGCAGCCAAAAATGGCCTAGCGGCCTCTACGAGCAGTACTTC

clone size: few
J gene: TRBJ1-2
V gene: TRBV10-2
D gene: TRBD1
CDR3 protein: CASSRTGPYGYTF
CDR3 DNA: TGCGCCAGCAGTAGGACAGGCCCCTATGGCTACACCTTC

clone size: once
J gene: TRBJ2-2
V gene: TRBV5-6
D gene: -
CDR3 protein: CASSLGVNTGELFF
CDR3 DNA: TGTGCCAGCAGCTTGGGAGTGAACACCGGGGAGCTGTTTTTT

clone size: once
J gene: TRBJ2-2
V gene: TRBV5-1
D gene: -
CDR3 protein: CASSPVPIKNTGELFF
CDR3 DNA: TGCGCCAGCAGCCCTGTCCCAATCAAGAACACCGGGGAGCTGTTTTTT

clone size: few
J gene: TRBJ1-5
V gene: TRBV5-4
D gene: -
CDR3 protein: CASSLDNQPQHF
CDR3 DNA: TGTGCCAGCAGCTTGGACAATCAGCCCCAGCATTTT

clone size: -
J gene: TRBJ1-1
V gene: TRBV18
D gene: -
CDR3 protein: CASSPLIGSQKGTEAFF
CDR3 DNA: TGTGCCAGCTCACCACTCATCGGGTCTCAAAAAGGCACTGAAGCTTTCTTT

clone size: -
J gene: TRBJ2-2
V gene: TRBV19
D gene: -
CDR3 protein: CASSDRTNTGELFF
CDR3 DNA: TGTGCCAGCAGTGACAGGACGAACACCGGGGAGCTGTTTTTT

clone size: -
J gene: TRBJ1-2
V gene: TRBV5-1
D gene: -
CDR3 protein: CASSPDPTEPHNYGYTF
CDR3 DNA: TGCGCCAGCAGCCCCGACCCCACCGAGCCCCACAACTATGGCTACACCTTC

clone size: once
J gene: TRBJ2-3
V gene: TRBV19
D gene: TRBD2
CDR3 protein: CASSIDQAGVSDTQYF
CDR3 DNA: TGTGCCAGTAGTATAGATCAAGCGGGAGTTTCAGATACGCAGTATTTT

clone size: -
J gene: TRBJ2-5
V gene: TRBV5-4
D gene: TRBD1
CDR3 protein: CASSTRTGTETQYF
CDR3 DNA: TGTGCCAGCAGCACCCGGACAGGGACGGAGACCCAGTACTTC

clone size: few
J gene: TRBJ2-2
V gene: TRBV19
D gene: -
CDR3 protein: CASSMLGNTGELFF
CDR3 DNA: TGTGCCAGTAGTATGCTCGGCAACACCGGGGAGCTGTTTTTT

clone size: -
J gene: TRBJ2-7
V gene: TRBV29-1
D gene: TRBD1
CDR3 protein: CSGGQGWSGEQYF
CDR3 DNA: TGCAGCGGAGGACAGGGGTGGTCAGGCGAGCAGTACTTC

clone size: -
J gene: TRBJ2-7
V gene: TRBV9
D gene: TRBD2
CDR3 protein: CASSGTSGGYEQYF
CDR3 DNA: TGTGCCAGCAGCGGGACTAGCGGGGGGTACGAGCAGTACTTC

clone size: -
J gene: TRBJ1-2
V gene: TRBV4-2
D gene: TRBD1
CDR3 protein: CASHDLLTGGFGYTF
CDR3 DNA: TGTGCCAGCCATGACCTACTCACAGGGGGCTTTGGCTACACCTTC

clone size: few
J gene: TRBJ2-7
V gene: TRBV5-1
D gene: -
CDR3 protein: CASSLEQTYEQYF
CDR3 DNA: TGCGCCAGCAGTCTCGAGCAGACCTACGAGCAGTACTTC

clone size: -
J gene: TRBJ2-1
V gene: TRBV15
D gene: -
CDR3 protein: CATSNDNTQSSYNEQFF
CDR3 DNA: TGTGCCACCAGCAACGACAACACCCAGAGCTCCTACAATGAGCAGTTCTTC

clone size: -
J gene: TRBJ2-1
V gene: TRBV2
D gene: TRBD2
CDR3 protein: CASSEALAGGNEQFF
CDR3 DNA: TGTGCCAGCAGTGAAGCACTAGCGGGAGGCAATGAGCAGTTCTTC

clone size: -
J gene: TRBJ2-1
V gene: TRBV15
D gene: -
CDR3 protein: CATSSPLVEGGNEQFF
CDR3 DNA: TGTGCCACCAGCAGTCCTCTAGTGGAGGGGGGCAATGAGCAGTTCTTC

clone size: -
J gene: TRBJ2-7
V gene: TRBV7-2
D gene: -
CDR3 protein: CASHARGGSYEQYF
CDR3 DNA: TGTGCCAGTCATGCCAGGGGGGGTTCATACGAGCAGTACTTC

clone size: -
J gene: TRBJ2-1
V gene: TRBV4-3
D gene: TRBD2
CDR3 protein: CASSQGRGGNEQFF
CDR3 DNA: TGCGCCAGCAGCCAAGGGCGGGGGGGGAATGAGCAGTTCTTC

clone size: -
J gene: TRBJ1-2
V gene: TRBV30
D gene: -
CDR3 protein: CAWSPLGPEWYGYTF
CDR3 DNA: TGTGCCTGGAGTCCACTAGGGCCTGAATGGTATGGCTACACCTTC

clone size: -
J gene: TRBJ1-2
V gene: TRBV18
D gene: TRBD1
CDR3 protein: CASSPRTGDNYGYTF
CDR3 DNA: TGTGCCAGCTCACCTAGGACAGGGGATAACTATGGCTACACCTTC

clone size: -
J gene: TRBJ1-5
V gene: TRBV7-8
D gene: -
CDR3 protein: CASSLNEDQPQHF
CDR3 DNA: TGTGCCAGCAGCTTAAACGAGGATCAGCCCCAGCATTTT

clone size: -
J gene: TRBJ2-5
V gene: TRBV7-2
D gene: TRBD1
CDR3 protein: CASSLRGGEQETQYF
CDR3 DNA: TGTGCCAGCAGCTTAAGAGGGGGCGAACAAGAGACCCAGTACTTC

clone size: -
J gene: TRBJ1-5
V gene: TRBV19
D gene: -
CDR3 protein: CASSKGRLQPQHF
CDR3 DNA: TGTGCCAGTAGTAAGGGCCGTCTGCAGCCCCAGCATTTT

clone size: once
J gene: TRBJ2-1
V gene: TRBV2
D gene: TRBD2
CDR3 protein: CASRVTSGPYNEQFF
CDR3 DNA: TGTGCCAGCAGGGTGACTAGCGGGCCCTACAATGAGCAGTTCTTC

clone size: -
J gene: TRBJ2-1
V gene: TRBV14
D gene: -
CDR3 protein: CASSQVRIRVYNEQFF
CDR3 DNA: TGTGCCAGCAGCCAAGTCCGAATACGTGTGTACAATGAGCAGTTCTTC

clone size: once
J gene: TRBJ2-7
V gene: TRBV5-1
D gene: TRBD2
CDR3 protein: CASSPAAGVSGEQYF
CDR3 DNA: TGCGCCAGCAGCCCCGCAGCGGGAGTGTCTGGCGAGCAGTACTTC

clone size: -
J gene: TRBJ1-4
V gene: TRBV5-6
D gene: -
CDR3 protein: CASSLGQFGKLFF
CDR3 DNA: TGTGCCAGCAGCTTGGGGCAGTTTGGAAAACTGTTTTTT

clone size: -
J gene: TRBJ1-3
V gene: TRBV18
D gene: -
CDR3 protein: CASSPGTGFSGNTIYF
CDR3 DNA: TGTGCCAGCTCACCCGGAACAGGGTTCTCTGGAAACACCATATATTTT

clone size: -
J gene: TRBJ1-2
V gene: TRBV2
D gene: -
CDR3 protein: CASRAGLGDGYTF
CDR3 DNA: TGTGCCAGCAGGGCGGGGCTCGGAGATGGCTACACCTTC

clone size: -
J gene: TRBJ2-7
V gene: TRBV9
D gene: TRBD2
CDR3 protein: CASSETSGPSYEQYF
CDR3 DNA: TGTGCCAGCAGCGAAACTAGCGGGCCCTCCTACGAGCAGTACTTC

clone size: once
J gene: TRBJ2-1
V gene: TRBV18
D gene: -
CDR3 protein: CASSKDRDPYHNEQFF
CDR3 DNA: TGTGCCAGCTCAAAGGACCGGGACCCCTACCACAATGAGCAGTTCTTC

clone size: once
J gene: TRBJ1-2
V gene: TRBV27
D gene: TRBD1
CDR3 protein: CASRTGEGNYGYTF
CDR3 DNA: TGTGCCAGCAGGACAGGGGAGGGGAACTATGGCTACACCTTC